A selection of T cell receptor beta chains follows, all from one sample in a study of T-cell memory formation after mild COVID-19. MiXCR, applied by TCRdb to the 5' RACE reads, yields one record per CDR3 protein. The repertoire has 300,000 to 400,000 distinct CDR3 sequences, around 20% of them found once; the top ten carry around 13%. The sample comprised PBMCs or a T cell subset sorted from them (not recorded which). Every receptor here comes from an adult woman who had mild COVID-19 (a few samples of this study predate the infection). Cell type and time point are not known. The conserved cysteine and the conserved F or W are not part of the CDR3 here.

J	V	CDR3
TRBJ2-7	TRBV19	ASSIPGASYEQY
TRBJ2-4	TRBV21-1	ASSKTGILKNIQY
TRBJ2-7	TRBV6-7	ASSYPGQGLYEQY
TRBJ2-1	TRBV4-3	ASSQELQREYNEQF
TRBJ1-5	TRBV2	ASSDLGVSNQPQH
TRBJ1-6	TRBV6-6	ASSPQGVWEDSPLH
TRBJ2-5	TRBV2	ATVRGSGGQETQY
TRBJ2-2	TRBV12-3/TRBV12-4	ASRPGTDTGELF
TRBJ2-5	TRBV4-3	ASSRSGTGGGETQY
TRBJ2-1	TRBV6-1	ASRSGTGKSYNEQF
TRBJ2-5	TRBV3-1	ASSQGMRGPAETQY
TRBJ2-3	TRBV24-1	ATGGGDTQY
TRBJ2-7	TRBV3-1	ASSPNGGLYEQY
TRBJ1-2	TRBV7-3	ASSLTPGNSYGYT
TRBJ2-6	TRBV20-1	SASPFSGANVLT
TRBJ1-2	TRBV18	ASSPGQSLGGYT
TRBJ1-1	TRBV18	ASSLNRGQDTEAF
TRBJ1-1	TRBV12-3/TRBV12-4	ASSLEYGARGNTEAF
TRBJ2-7	TRBV12-3/TRBV12-4	ATSKAGEQY
TRBJ1-4	TRBV7-8	ASSPQGRNEKLF
TRBJ2-7	TRBV7-3	ASSLDRAAEQY
TRBJ2-7	TRBV27	ASSYSEFYEQY
TRBJ2-2	TRBV5-1	ASTGTGGTGELF
TRBJ2-3	TRBV6-5	ASSPWPLGTDTQY